This T cell receptor beta chain originates from a study of ipilimumab plus nivolumab after autologous stem cell transplantation. Generated by immunoSEQ multiplex PCR, the TCRdb table keeps only in-frame clones and is missing some. The sample includes fewer than 15,000 clones, 65% to 85% seen only once; the top ten take 8% to 13%. CDR1 and CDR2 (germline): MDHEN, SYDVKM. The length of the CDR3 is 15 residues. Trimming stripped 2 bases from V and 3 bases from J, with 12 bases between. The sequencing used PBMCs, collected in a trial of ipilimumab plus nivolumab as post-transplant consolidation. The rearrangement links TRBV28 to TRBJ2-3; D gene uncertain. The TCR was taken from a male donor with primary mediastinal lymphoma. For the CDR3, the DNA is TGTGCCAGCAGTTTACCCACATTGGGGACAGATACGCAGTATTTT. This translates into CASSLPTLGTDTQYF.